This TCR beta chain appears in the sequencing data of a study of shared clonotypes between healthy human individuals. Study-level points and caveats: Among donors, the sharing of clonotypes was expected to be influenced by sequencing depth.

CD4+ cells underwent separation, giving CD45RA+ naive and CD45RA-negative memory subsets. V shed 6 bases and J 3 bases; nucleotides not matched to a gene: 5. Germline values: CDR1 MDHEN, CDR2 SYDVKM. The CDR3 sequence is 14 residues long. Comment on this clone: Its matching antigen is unknown.

The protocol was immunoSEQ multiplex PCR, while the TCRdb copy is restricted to in-frame clones and leaves out a portion. The sample yields fewer than 850,000 clones, 60% to 80% seen once. V gene TRBV28 combines with J gene TRBJ2-7; the match to TRBD2 covers 10 bases. Sequencing was done on a sample of memory CD4+ T cells sorted from blood. As to subset: CD45RA-negative fraction. This TCR came from a woman aged 30 to 39 in good health. The CDR3 sequence: CASRAIAGGYEQYF. In nucleotides, the CDR3 is TGTGCCAGCAGAGCTATAGCGGGAGGCTACGAGCAGTACTTC.